This record looks at one T cell receptor (beta chain) sequence and its context. Only in-frame clones appear in the TCRdb table, and some are missing; sequencing was by immunoSEQ multiplex PCR. The repertoire consists of under 35,000 clones, with about 89% occurring once and the leading ten covering around 8.3%. The data belong to a study of T cell changes during pregnancy in multiple sclerosis. V was trimmed by 0 bases and J by 5 bases, leaving 10 bases between them. The CDR3 runs to 14 residues. From germline, CDR1 is LNHNV and CDR2 YYDKDF (reference sequence). This sequence was found in a female donor with multiple sclerosis, enrolled in a pregnancy study. Sequences were derived from CD8+ T cells from peripheral blood mononuclear cells, sampled before pregnancy. V is TRBV15 and J is TRBJ1-2; D perhaps matches TRBD1 (6 bases). The CDR3 region is CATSRDGGLYGYTF. The CDR3 DNA reads TGTGCCACCAGCAGAGATGGGGGCCTGTATGGCTACACCTTC.